This T cell receptor (beta chain) was documented in a study of blood T cells in healthy people across ages. Study-level results: With naive T cell percentage, TCR beta diversity showed a strong correlation.

Each donor had roughly 10 milliliters of peripheral blood drawn. Whenever a sample was processed, at least 7 million PBMCs were isolated. This clonotype turned up a few times. Its antigen is not known. Per germline, CDR1 SGHTA and CDR2 FQGNSA. The CDR3 sequence is 16 residues long. A second PCR, run for about 7 to 12 cycles, used a sample-barcoded 5' primer plus a J-beta primer mix. Each CDR3 protein is one row after TCRdb ran MiXCR on the 5' RACE reads. The sample holds under 950,000 distinct CDR3 sequences, about a fifth seen once. The TCR originated in an older man in good health. Sequenced: blood. The V call is TRBV7-2, the J call TRBJ2-5, with D perhaps TRBD1 (6 bases). The closer fit of TRBJ2-7 to the DNA end suggests the J call may be wrong. CDR3 in DNA: TGTGCCAGCAGCCGGTACAGGAGGCAGGGGTCGGACGAGCAGTACTTC. This sequence encodes CASSRYRRQGSDEQYF.